This TCR beta chain appears in the sequencing data of a study of human T cells and chemical hapten exposure. Study-wide context: Doses of diphenylcyclopropenone went to the patients' scalps weekly throughout the roughly 25-week study.

This clonotype was observed a handful of times. TCRdb redid the calling of the RACE reads with MiXCR, one entry per CDR3 protein. The sample has approximately 52,000 distinct CDR3 sequences, about 9.2% seen once. V gave up 4 bases and J gave up 6 bases; unmatched junction bases: 14. Germline V gene data show CDR1 as DFQATT and CDR2 as SNEGSKA (reference sequence). The CDR3 loop spans 17 amino acids. As to time point: pre-sensitization, week 0. Treatment: therapeutic diphenylcyclopropenone sensitization with weekly scalp DPC. This chain links TRBV20-1 with TRBJ2-3, with 12 positions matching TRBD2. Material: whole blood, obtained in connection with sensitization to the hapten diphenylcyclopropenone (DPC). The TCR sequence derives from a woman in her forties with alopecia areata. Some clones in this sample may be carry-over from other donors' samples. The CDR3 protein is CSANRRTSGGLGDTQYF. The CDR3 nucleotides read TGCAGTGCTAATCGTCGCACTAGCGGGGGGCTGGGGGATACGCAGTATTTT.